This TCR beta chain was captured in a study of blood T cell repertoires in COVID-19. Overall study context: Collection of acute and convalescent COVID-19 samples took place in the United States, Italy and Spain. Sources were T cells, B-cell-depleted T cells, or PBMCs; the material itself was cDNA or gDNA.

Per the original methods: Nucleated cell number was recorded as an estimate derived from reference gene primer amplification. The method was immunoSEQ multiplex PCR; TCRdb's version includes in-frame clones alone and lacks a portion of them. That table furnishes V, J and clone size, whereas the DNA furnished D and trimming. The top ten hold more than 2.5% of the sample, which has approximately 70,000 clones, approximately 80% seen once. The germline V and J ends were trimmed by 5 bases and 2 bases, with 11 bases remaining between them. CDR3 length equals 14 residues. Germline V gives CDR1 LNHDA, CDR2 SQIVND (reference sequence).

The chain has TRBV19 and TRBJ2-3, with D possibly matching TRBD2 (6 bases). Sequencing input: peripheral blood. The origin of this receptor is an elderly man with active or convalescent COVID-19. The CDR3 sequence is CASSWSGYTDTQYF. The CDR3, as DNA: TGTGCCAGTAGTTGGAGCGGGTACACAGATACGCAGTATTTT.